This passage covers 3 T cell receptor beta chains from one sample sequenced in a study of blood T cell repertoires in COVID-19. The table came from immunoSEQ multiplex PCR; TCRdb's copy has only in-frame clones and leaves some out. The data show 90,000 to 110,000 clones, around 89% seen once. The sequencing sample was made of peripheral blood. Receptor source: a human donor in a cohort sampled during active COVID-19.

A remark on this clone: Other DNA sequences from this sample encode an identical CDR3 as well. This chain links TRBV12-3 or TRBV12-4 with TRBJ1-2, with TRBD1 as a possible D gene (6 bases). Trimming removed 6 bases at V and 5 bases at J, with 10 bases between. The CDR3 length is 12 residues. CDR3 in amino acids: CASSLTGYGYTF. CDR3 in DNA: TGTGCCAGCAGCCTGACAGGATATGGCTACACCTTC.

This chain uses TRBV5-1 with TRBJ1-2, with 9 bases that match TRBD1. This CDR3 spans 17 amino acids. V lost 3 bases, J lost 5 bases, and 14 bases stayed unmatched. The germline V gene encodes CDR1 SGHRS and CDR2 YFSETQ. The CDR3 loop is CASSSLIGTGKSYGYTF. The CDR3 nucleotides read TGCGCCAGCAGCTCATTGATAGGGACAGGGAAAAGTTATGGCTACACCTTC.

The chain links TRBV2 to TRBJ1-3; 7 bases fit TRBD1. CDR1 is SNHLY, CDR2 FYNNEI, per germline. The CDR3 consists of 14 residues. V shed 4 bases, J shed 3 bases, and the junction held 3 bases outside the gene matches. This chain's CDR3 is CASSGAGGGNTIYF. The CDR3 nucleotides are TGTGCCAGCAGTGGAGCAGGGGGTGGAAACACCATATATTTT. Combining the CDR3 with reference TRBV2 and TRBJ1-3 gives the whole variable domain EPEVTQTPSHQVTQMGQEVILRCVPISNHLYFYWYRQILGQKVEFLVSFYNNEISEKSEIFDDQFSVERPDGSNFTLKIRSTKLEDSAMYFCASSGAGGGNTIYFGEGSWLTVV.